This T cell receptor beta chain was sequenced during a study of T cell repertoires and HLA-DP antigens. The wider study: Versus self, one alloantigen differed at one groove amino acid, the other at roughly eleven.

Overall study findings and caveats: Pre-culture clonality, 0.03 to 0.045, was far below sorted CD137+ clonality of around 0.39.

The primer mix covered 54 TRBV segments and 13 TRBJ segments. Profiling relied on immunoSEQ multiplex PCR, and the TCRdb table lists in-frame clones only, not all of them. The profile shows approximately 110,000 clones, 80% to 95% of them singletons. In regard to this clone: Its antigen remains unknown.

Germline lookup yields CDR1 LNHDA and CDR2 SQIVND (reference sequence). V trimming: 7 bases; J trimming: 0 bases; junction bases outside the gene matches: 5. This CDR3 is 15 amino acids long. The V call is TRBV19, the J call TRBJ1-5, with 8 nucleotides matching TRBD1. The source is a woman between 18 and 29 years old in good health and CMV-seronegative. The sequencing sample was made of CD4+ T cells from PBMCs. The CDR3 spells CASNGQGVSNQPQHF. The CDR3, as DNA: TGTGCCAGTAATGGACAGGGTGTTAGCAATCAGCCCCAGCATTTT.